This is a list of T cell receptor beta chains from one sample in a study of blood T cell repertoires in COVID-19. Assay used: immunoSEQ multiplex PCR; TCRdb lists only in-frame clones, some missing. The sample consists of tens of thousands of clones, about three quarters of them appearing once. The specimen sequenced was peripheral blood. Receptor source: a man aged 65 to 85 with acute or convalescent COVID-19. The CDR3 runs from the conserved cysteine through the conserved F or W. A D gene is named only where the DNA matches it firmly. Only part of the rows carry a size: once, few, many, or a class if the clone is expanded.

j_gene	v_gene	d_gene	abundance	CDR3aa	CDR3nt
TRBJ2-2	TRBV9	TRBD2	NA	CASSVAGGSGGELFF	TGTGCCAGCAGCGTGGCGGGAGGTTCCGGCGGGGAGCTGTTTTTT
TRBJ2-1	TRBV9	TRBD2	NA	CASSVIAGGGRGEQFF	TGTGCCAGCAGCGTTATAGCGGGAGGGGGTCGTGGTGAGCAGTTCTTC
TRBJ2-1	TRBV3-1/TRBV3-2	TRBD1	NA	CASSQELGQGAYNEQFF	TGTGCCAGCAGCCAAGAACTCGGACAGGGGGCCTACAATGAGCAGTTCTTC
TRBJ2-2	TRBV7-9	TRBD1	NA	CASSSDRGSQDTGELFF	TGTGCCAGCAGCTCAGACAGGGGATCCCAAGACACCGGGGAGCTGTTTTTT
TRBJ2-7	TRBV4-2	TRBD2	NA	CASSQETLAGGPAYEQYF	TGTGCCAGCAGCCAAGAAACCCTAGCGGGAGGGCCTGCCTACGAGCAGTACTTC
TRBJ1-1	TRBV6-1	TRBD1	NA	CASSESPGTGPVGAFF	TGTGCCAGCAGCGAAAGTCCCGGGACAGGGCCCGTGGGAGCTTTCTTT
TRBJ2-7	TRBV10-3	TRBD2	NA	CAISESIISSGRKRSYEQYF	TGTGCCATCAGTGAGTCGATAATTTCTAGCGGGAGGAAAAGATCCTACGAGCAGTACTTC
TRBJ2-1	TRBV15	TRBD2	NA	CAIGTRLAREQFF	TGTGCCATAGGTACTAGACTAGCTCGGGAGCAGTTCTTC
TRBJ1-1	TRBV5-5	NA	few	CASSWGAMNTEAFF	TGTGCCAGCAGCTGGGGCGCCATGAACACTGAAGCTTTCTTT
TRBJ1-6	TRBV28	NA	NA	CASSPTGTNSPLHF	TGTGCCAGCAGTCCTACAGGGACCAATTCACCCCTCCACTTT
TRBJ1-2	TRBV7-9	NA	NA	CASSWRGGESKGYTF	TGTGCCAGCAGCTGGCGGGGGGGTGAATCTAAAGGCTACACCTTC
TRBJ1-5	TRBV15	NA	NA	CATSRGQSNQPQHF	TGTGCCACCAGCAGAGGACAGAGCAATCAGCCCCAGCATTTT
TRBJ1-6	TRBV4-1	TRBD1	NA	CASSQRQGASPLHF	TGCGCCAGCAGCCAGAGACAGGGGGCGTCACCCCTCCACTTT
TRBJ2-7	TRBV2	TRBD1	NA	CASSVKRTGGGEQYF	TGTGCCAGCAGTGTCAAGCGGACAGGGGGCGGCGAGCAGTACTTC
TRBJ1-5	TRBV24-1	NA	NA	CATSSGNLGQPQHF	TGTGCCACCAGTTCGGGGAACCTGGGCCAGCCCCAGCATTTT
TRBJ1-6	TRBV12-3/TRBV12-4	NA	NA	CASSRQPSSPLHF	TGTGCCAGCAGCCGACAGCCGTCTTCACCCCTCCACTTT
TRBJ2-2	TRBV19	NA	NA	CATQTRNTGELFF	TGTGCCACCCAGACTAGGAACACCGGGGAGCTGTTTTTT
TRBJ1-1	TRBV19	TRBD1	NA	CASKNRGLGTEAFF	TGTGCCAGTAAAAACAGGGGGCTTGGCACTGAAGCTTTCTTT
TRBJ2-3	TRBV2	TRBD2	few	CASSVSTSGARSYTDTQYF	TGTGCCAGCAGTGTCTCGACTAGCGGGGCCCGGTCCTACACAGATACGCAGTATTTT
TRBJ2-1	TRBV6-4	NA	NA	CASSALASYNEQFF	TGTGCCAGCAGTGCTCTAGCTTCCTACAATGAGCAGTTCTTC
TRBJ1-5	TRBV29-1	NA	NA	CSVEEGPNQPQHF	TGCAGCGTTGAAGAGGGCCCCAATCAGCCCCAGCATTTT
TRBJ2-1	TRBV25-1	TRBD2	NA	CASSDTLTGGPHNEQFF	TGTGCCAGCAGTGACACCCTTACGGGAGGGCCCCACAATGAGCAGTTCTTC
TRBJ2-5	TRBV15	TRBD1	NA	CATSYRGRGETQYF	TGTGCCACCAGTTACAGGGGGCGCGGAGAGACCCAGTACTTC
TRBJ1-5	TRBV3-1/TRBV3-2	NA	NA	CASSSTTGNQPQHF	TGTGCCAGCAGCTCAACGACTGGCAATCAGCCCCAGCATTTT
TRBJ1-3	TRBV4-2	NA	NA	CASSHDRIRGRPGNTIYF	TGTGCCAGCAGCCATGATCGAATCAGGGGTAGACCTGGAAACACCATATATTTT
TRBJ2-5	TRBV3-1/TRBV3-2	TRBD1	NA	CASSRDSSQETQYF	TGTGCCAGCAGCCGGGACAGCAGTCAAGAGACCCAGTACTTC
TRBJ2-7	TRBV28	TRBD2	few	CASSPSRGGLSSYEQYF	TGTGCCAGCAGTCCCTCCCGCGGGGGGCTATCCTCCTACGAGCAGTACTTC
TRBJ1-3	TRBV28	TRBD1	NA	CASSSAGTAISGNTIYF	TGTGCCAGCAGTTCTGCCGGGACAGCGATCTCTGGAAACACCATATATTTT
TRBJ2-1	TRBV7-2	NA	NA	CASSLGGLGNNEQFF	TGTGCCAGCAGCTTAGGCGGGTTGGGGAACAATGAGCAGTTCTTC
TRBJ2-7	TRBV11-2	NA	few	CASSTGQGGYEQYF	TGTGCCAGCAGCACGGGACAAGGGGGCTACGAGCAGTACTTC
TRBJ1-3	TRBV9	TRBD1	few	CASSGGQGWGNTIYF	TGTGCCAGCAGCGGAGGACAGGGGTGGGGAAACACCATATATTTT
TRBJ1-1	TRBV27	TRBD1	NA	CASSRGGQGNTEAFF	TGTGCCAGCAGCAGGGGTGGACAGGGGAACACTGAAGCTTTCTTT
TRBJ2-7	TRBV5-5	TRBD1	NA	CASSRKAGTDSYEQYF	TGTGCCAGCAGCAGGAAGGCCGGGACAGACTCCTACGAGCAGTACTTC
TRBJ1-1	TRBV5-6	NA	NA	CASSARQAVRSTEAFF	TGTGCCAGCAGCGCTCGACAGGCCGTGAGATCTACTGAAGCTTTCTTT
TRBJ2-1	TRBV27	TRBD2	many	CASSLSTSGGYNEQFF	TGTGCCAGCAGTTTATCGACTAGCGGGGGCTACAATGAGCAGTTCTTC
TRBJ1-5	TRBV5-1	TRBD1	NA	CASSLSDRGQPQHF	TGCGCCAGCAGCTTAAGTGACAGGGGCCAGCCCCAGCATTTT
TRBJ1-1	TRBV27	TRBD1	once	CASSLKTGGFTEAFF	TGTGCCAGCAGTTTAAAGACAGGGGGCTTCACTGAAGCTTTCTTT
TRBJ1-1	TRBV6-5	TRBD1	NA	CASIQGPSAEAFF	TGTGCCAGCATACAGGGGCCGAGCGCTGAAGCTTTCTTT
TRBJ2-7	TRBV18	TRBD2	NA	CASSLIAGVSYEQYF	TGTGCCAGCTCACTTATAGCGGGAGTAAGCTACGAGCAGTACTTC
TRBJ1-5	TRBV27	TRBD1	NA	CASSLSFTTGAPGQPQHF	TGTGCCAGCAGTTTATCGTTTACGACAGGGGCGCCGGGGCAGCCCCAGCATTTT
TRBJ1-1	TRBV5-1	NA	medium-sized	CASGREAGDEAFF	TGCGCCAGCGGGCGGGAGGCGGGGGATGAAGCTTTCTTT
TRBJ2-3	TRBV27	TRBD1	NA	CASSLTGDTQYF	TGTGCCAGCAGTTTGACAGGGGATACGCAGTATTTT